The source of this TCR beta chain is a study of blood T cells in healthy people across ages. Across the whole study: About one barcoded beta molecule per two T cells was captured by template switching.

Sample-barcoded 5' priming and a J-beta primer mix drove a second PCR of about 7 to 11 cycles. TCRdb fed the 5' RACE reads into MiXCR, producing one record per CDR3 protein. There are roughly 500,000 distinct CDR3 sequences in the sample; about 25% occur only once, and roughly 9.4% lies in the top ten. Isolation recovered at least 6.5 million PBMCs from every sample. The CDR3 runs to 13 residues. Germline CDR1 reads SQVTM; CDR2 reads ANQGSEA. V was clipped by 0 bases and J by 11 bases, with 16 bases between them. Regarding the study as a whole: Unsorted PBMC material precluded a definitive naive versus antigen-experienced comparison. A roughly linear fall in TCR beta diversity per million T cells was seen with increasing age.

In this sample, this clonotype turned up once. The antigen is unknown. These same data were also listed under a study on T cells of mothers and their children.

The V call is TRBV29-1, the J call TRBJ2-5; tentatively, D is TRBD2 (6 bases). The specimen was blood. The clonotype originates from a boy aged 5-17 years in good health. CDR3 DNA sequence: TGCAGCGTTGAAGACCGGGACTCCTACCAGCAGTACTTC. Encoded protein: CSVEDRDSYQQYF.